The count of the clone carrying this T cell receptor beta chain is one. Survey-level resolution applied to immunoSEQ assay v3.0. Sequencing was performed with immunoSEQ multiplex PCR; in TCRdb, only in-frame clones are kept and a portion is missing. The repertoire holds roughly 33,000 clones, with around 97% as singletons. These data originate in a study of long-term antiretroviral therapy in people with HIV. None of the participants with HIV were treated outside the United States. V lost 0 bases and J lost 6, with 14 bases in between. There are 15 residues in the CDR3. Germline assignment: CDR1 MNHNY and CDR2 SVGAGI (reference sequence).

The TCR originated in a man aged 30-40 years with HIV. The specimen was unsorted PBMCs, collected 6.9 years after starting antiretroviral therapy. The chain combines TRBV6-6 with TRBJ1-1, with D maybe TRBD1 (5 bases). This CDR3 is CASSYSTQGDSEAFF. The CDR3 bases are TGTGCCAGCAGTTACTCGACCCAGGGTGACTCTGAAGCTTTCTTT.